At least ten counts were recorded for the clone carrying this T cell receptor (beta chain). Its antigen is not identified. Beta-chain TCR CDR3 regions were amplified from RNA transcripts. The workflow started with a first-round RT-PCR run with HTBI primers and then moved on to a second-round multiplex PCR. One entry per CDR3 protein results from TCRdb running MiXCR on the multiplex PCR reads. Of around 590,000 distinct CDR3 sequences listed, less than 45% are singletons. The germline CDR1 and CDR2 sequences are DFQATT and SNEGSKA (reference sequence). The CDR3 runs to 13 residues. V shed 7 bases and J shed 4 bases, with 17 bases lying between them. The sample comes from a study of Graves' ophthalmopathy and Graves' hyperthyroidism. Study-wide findings and caveats: A classifier, a 13-signature model, separated ophthalmopathy from stable hyperthyroidism with approximately 87% sensitivity and about 81% specificity. Blood shared most expanded thyroid clonotypes above 0.001 frequency.

Specimen: peripheral blood or thyroid tissue (not recorded which). The V call is TRBV20-1, the J call TRBJ2-7; TRBD2 is a possible D gene (6 bases). This receptor was obtained from an adult man with Graves' hyperthyroidism. CDR3 sequence (DNA): TGCAGTGGGGCTGAGGGCGGGGAGTACGAGCAGTACTTC. It specifies CSGAEGGEYEQYF.